This entry describes one T cell receptor beta chain. What it binds is unknown. This entry belongs to a study of CXCR3-negative and CXCR3-positive naive CD8 T cells. The study made its TRB cDNA libraries by 5' RACE, adding UMI labels. TCRdb re-called the 5' RACE reads and shows each CDR3 protein once, DNA omitted. The sample has tens of thousands of distinct CDR3 sequences. CDR3 length equals 15 residues. Germline-derived CDR1 and CDR2 are SGHNT and YYREEE (reference sequence). Findings and limits, study-wide: Memory cells diverged, while naive CXCR3-positive and CXCR3-negative cells had similar TRBV-TRBJ usage. Partly lower CXCR3 expression followed cryopreservation, and most assays relied on fresh PBMCs.

The V gene is TRBV5-4, the J gene TRBJ2-5; as DNA is missing, the TRBD1 call by TCRdb cannot be tested. This receptor was obtained from a human donor in good health. Some clones in this sample may be carry-over from other donors' samples. The sequencing input was memory CD8+ T cells from blood. CDR3 protein: CASSYQGGAEETQYF. Full variable domain (rest looked up from reference TRBV5-4 and TRBJ2-5): ETGVTQSPTHLIKTRGQQVTLRCSSQSGHNTVSWYQQALGQGPQFIFQYYREEENGRGNFPPRFSGLQFPNYSSELNVNALELDDSALYLCASSYQGGAEETQYFGPGTRLLVL.